This T cell receptor (beta chain) was identified during a study of cytomegalovirus exposure and HLA in healthy donors. Across the study: The 120 or so validation repertoires and the approximately 670 first-cohort repertoires shared a platform, a later analysis reported.

With respect to this clone: The antigen is undetermined.

Germline lookup yields CDR1 SGHRS and CDR2 YFSETQ. Losses at the gene ends were 4 bases for V and 7 bases for J; bases not matched to a gene: 6. The CDR3 runs 14 residues. The repertoire was sequenced with immunoSEQ multiplex PCR; TCRdb's copy has only in-frame clones and lacks some. Of hundreds of thousands of clones detected, 86% appear once; the ten largest clones hold roughly 0.8%. General study points: Diagnosis of cytomegalovirus status made by the classifier reportedly showed high specificity and sensitivity. Most TCR sequences were uncommon, yet certain public TCRs appeared in many donors. Cytomegalovirus association was listed for approximately 150 TCR beta chains.

The sample was PBMCs. The TCR originated in a woman aged 18-29 years in good health and CMV-seronegative. This chain uses TRBV5-1 with TRBJ2-1; TRBD1 agrees at 9 bases. CDR3 DNA sequence: TGCGCCAGCAGCCCACAGGGGGCCCTAAATGAGCAGTTCTTC. Translated, it gives CASSPQGALNEQFF. Filled out from reference TRBV5-1 and TRBJ2-1, the complete variable domain reads KAGVTQTPRYLIKTRGQQVTLSCSPISGHRSVSWYQQTPGQGLQFLFEYFSETQRNKGNFPGRFSGRQFSNSRSEMNVSTLELGDSALYLCASSPQGALNEQFFGPGTRLTVL.